This T cell receptor beta chain stems from a study of control samples from healthy donors and cancer patients (dated by TCRdb to 2018 to 2020). Receptor amplification or capture employed the immunoSEQ multiplex PCR assay. The clones in this table, taken by TCRdb from immuneACCESS, are in-frame only. Not every clone is retained; where verified, under half of the shortfall comes from an unresolved V gene, and the cause of the rest is unknown. Across this sample there are 100,000 to 150,000 clones, with roughly 87% seen only once. Under 2% of the sample is taken by the ten largest. Turning to this clone: Its antigen specificity is not known. No base qualities exist here, and no much larger clone lies one base off it.

CDR1 SGHRS and CDR2 YFSETQ were looked up in the germline V gene. The CDR3 measures 14 amino acids from cysteine to phenylalanine. Only the CDR3 portion is preserved as DNA: 42 bases, with reading frame beginning at the first base. Trimming costs V 1 base and J 7 bases, and their ends lie 12 bases apart. This receptor chain uses TRBV5-1 and TRBJ2-1; the D gene is not confidently resolved. Sequenced: blood. This clonotype was obtained from a young man in good health. The DNA sequence follows: TGCGCCAGCAGCTTGTCGCCAGGTCGGAATGAGCAGTTCTTC. Its product reads: CASSLSPGRNEQFF. The CDR3 plus the reference TRBV5-1 and TRBJ2-1 genes for the other parts give the full variable domain: KAGVTQTPRYLIKTRGQQVTLSCSPISGHRSVSWYQQTPGQGLQFLFEYFSETQRNKGNFPGRFSGRQFSNSRSEMNVSTLELGDSALYLCASSLSPGRNEQFFGPGTRLTVL.